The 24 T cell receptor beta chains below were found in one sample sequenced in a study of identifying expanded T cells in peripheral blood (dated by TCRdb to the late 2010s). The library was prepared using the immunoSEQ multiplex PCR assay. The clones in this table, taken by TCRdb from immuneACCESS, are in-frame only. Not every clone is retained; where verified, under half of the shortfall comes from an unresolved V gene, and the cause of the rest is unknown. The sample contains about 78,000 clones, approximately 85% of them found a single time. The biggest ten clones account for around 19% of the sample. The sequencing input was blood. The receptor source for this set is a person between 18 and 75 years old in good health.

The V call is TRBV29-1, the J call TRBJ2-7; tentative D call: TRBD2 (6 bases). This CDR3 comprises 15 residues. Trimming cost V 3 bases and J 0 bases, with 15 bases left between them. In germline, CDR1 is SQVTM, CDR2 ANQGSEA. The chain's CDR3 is CSVDLLARSSYEQYF. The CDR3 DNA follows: TGCAGCGTTGATCTTCTAGCGAGGAGCTCCTACGAGCAGTACTTC.

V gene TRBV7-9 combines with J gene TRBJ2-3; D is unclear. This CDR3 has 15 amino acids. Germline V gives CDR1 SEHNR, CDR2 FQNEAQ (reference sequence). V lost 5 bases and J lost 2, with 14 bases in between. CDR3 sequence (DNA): TGTGCCAGCAGCCTGAAGGAACAGTTCACAGATACGCAGTATTTT. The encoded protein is CASSLKEQFTDTQYF. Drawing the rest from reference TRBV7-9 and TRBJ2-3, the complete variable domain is DTGVSQNPRHKITKRGQNVTFRCDPISEHNRLYWYRQTLGQGPEFLTYFQNEAQLEKSRLLSDRFSAERPKGSFSTLEIQRTEQGDSAMYLCASSLKEQFTDTQYFGPGTRLTVL.

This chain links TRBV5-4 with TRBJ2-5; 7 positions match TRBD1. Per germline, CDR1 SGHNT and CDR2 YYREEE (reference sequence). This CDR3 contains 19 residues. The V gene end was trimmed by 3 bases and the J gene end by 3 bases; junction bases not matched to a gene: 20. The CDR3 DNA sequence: TGTGCCAGCAGCTCTCTTCGGCAACAGGGGCAACTGCTTAAAGAGACCCAGTACTTC. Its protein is CASSSLRQQGQLLKETQYF. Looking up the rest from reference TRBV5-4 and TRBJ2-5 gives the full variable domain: ETGVTQSPTHLIKTRGQQVTLRCSSQSGHNTVSWYQQALGQGPQFIFQYYREEENGRGNFPPRFSGLQFPNYSSELNVNALELDDSALYLCASSSLRQQGQLLKETQYFGPGTRLLVL.

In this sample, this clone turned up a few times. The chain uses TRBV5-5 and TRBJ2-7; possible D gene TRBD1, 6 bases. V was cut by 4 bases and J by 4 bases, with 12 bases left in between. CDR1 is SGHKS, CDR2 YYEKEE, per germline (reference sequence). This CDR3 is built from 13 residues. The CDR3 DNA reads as TGTGCCAGCAGCGGGGCAGGGGAATACGAGCAGTACTTC. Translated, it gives CASSGAGEYEQYF. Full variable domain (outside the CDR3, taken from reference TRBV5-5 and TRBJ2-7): DAGVTQSPTHLIKTRGQQVTLRCSPISGHKSVSWYQQVLGQGPQFIFQYYEKEERGRGNFPDRFSARQFPNYSSELNVNALLLGDSALYLCASSGAGEYEQYFGPGTRLTVT.

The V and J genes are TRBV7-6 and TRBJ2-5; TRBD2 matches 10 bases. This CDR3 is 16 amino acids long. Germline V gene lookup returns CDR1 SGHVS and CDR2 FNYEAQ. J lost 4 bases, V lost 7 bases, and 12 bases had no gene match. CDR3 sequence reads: CASKLASGRSGETQYF. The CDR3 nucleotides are TGTGCCAGCAAGTTGGCTAGCGGGAGATCGGGAGAGACCCAGTACTTC.

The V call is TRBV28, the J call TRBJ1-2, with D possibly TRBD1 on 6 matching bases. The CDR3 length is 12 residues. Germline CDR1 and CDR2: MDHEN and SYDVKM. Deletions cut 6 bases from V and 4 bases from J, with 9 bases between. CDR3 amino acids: CASRMDSYGYTF. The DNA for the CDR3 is TGTGCCAGCAGGATGGACAGCTATGGCTACACCTTC.

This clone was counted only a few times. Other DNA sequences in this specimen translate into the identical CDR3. Written as DNA, the CDR3 is TGTGCCAGCAGCTTAGACGGCTATGGCTACACCTTC. Protein: CASSLDGYGYTF. The rearrangement uses TRBV7-2 and TRBJ1-2; D is uncertain. Germline assignment: CDR1 SGHTA and CDR2 FQGNSA. The CDR3 length is 12 residues. V dropped 1 base and J dropped 4 bases, with 4 bases sitting between them.

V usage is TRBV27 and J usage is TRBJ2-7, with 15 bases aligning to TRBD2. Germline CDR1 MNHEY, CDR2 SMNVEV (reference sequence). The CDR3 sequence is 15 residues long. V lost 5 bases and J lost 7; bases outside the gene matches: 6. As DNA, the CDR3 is TGTGCCAGCAGTCCGGGACTAGCGGGAGGCGGGGAGCAGTACTTC. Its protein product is CASSPGLAGGGEQYF.

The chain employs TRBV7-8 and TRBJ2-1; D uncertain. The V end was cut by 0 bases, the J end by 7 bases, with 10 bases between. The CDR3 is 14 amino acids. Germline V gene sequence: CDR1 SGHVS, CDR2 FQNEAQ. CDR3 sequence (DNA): TGTGCCAGCAGCTTAGCGATCATGGAGAATGAGCAGTTCTTC. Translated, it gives CASSLAIMENEQFF.

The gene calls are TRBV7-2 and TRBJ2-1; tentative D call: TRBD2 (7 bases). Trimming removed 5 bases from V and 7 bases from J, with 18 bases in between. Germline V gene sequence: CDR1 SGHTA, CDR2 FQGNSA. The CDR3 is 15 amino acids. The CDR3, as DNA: TGTGCCAGCAGCGCCGGGGGGCTAGCAGTAAATGAGCAGTTCTTC. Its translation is CASSAGGLAVNEQFF. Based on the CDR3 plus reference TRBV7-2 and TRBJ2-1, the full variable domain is GAGVSQSPSNKVTEKGKDVELRCDPISGHTALYWYRQSLGQGLEFLIYFQGNSAPDKSGLPSDRFSAERTGGSVSTLTIQRTQQEDSAVYLCASSAGGLAVNEQFFGPGTRLTVL.

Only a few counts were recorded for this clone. CDR3 DNA: TGTGCCAGCAGCTTAAGTGGGACAAACTACGAGCAGTACTTC. Encoded protein: CASSLSGTNYEQYF. V gene TRBV11-3 combines with J gene TRBJ2-7, with D possibly being TRBD1 (6 bases). CDR3 length: 14 residues. V shed 2 bases and J shed 3 bases, with 11 bases lying between them. Germline values: CDR1 SGHNT, CDR2 YENEEA.

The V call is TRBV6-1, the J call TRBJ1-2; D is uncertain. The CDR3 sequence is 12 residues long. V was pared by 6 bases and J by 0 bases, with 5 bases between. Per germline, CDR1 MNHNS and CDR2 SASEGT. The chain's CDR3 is CASSYTNYGYTF. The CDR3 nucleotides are TGTGCCAGCAGCTATACTAACTATGGCTACACCTTC.

The CDR3 bases are TGTGCCAGCAGACCGACAGGGGGCTTAATCTCCTACGAGCAGTACTTC. Protein product: CASRPTGGLISYEQYF. This chain connects TRBV2 to TRBJ2-7; 10 bases align to TRBD1. The V segment lost 6 bases and the J segment 0 bases; nucleotides outside the gene matches: 8. The germline V gene encodes CDR1 SNHLY and CDR2 FYNNEI. This CDR3 is 16 amino acids long.

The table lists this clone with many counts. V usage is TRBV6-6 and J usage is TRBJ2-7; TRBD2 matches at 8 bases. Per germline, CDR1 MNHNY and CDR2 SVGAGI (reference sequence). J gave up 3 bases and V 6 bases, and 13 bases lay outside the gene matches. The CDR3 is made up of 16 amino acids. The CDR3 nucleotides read TGTGCCAGCAGCCCTTTAAGGGCGGGAGGTTTCTACGAGCAGTACTTC. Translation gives CASSPLRAGGFYEQYF.

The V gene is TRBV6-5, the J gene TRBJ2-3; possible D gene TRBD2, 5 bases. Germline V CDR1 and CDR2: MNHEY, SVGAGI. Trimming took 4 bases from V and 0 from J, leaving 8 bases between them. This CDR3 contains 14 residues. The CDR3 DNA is TGTGCCAGCAGTTTTGGCGGGAGCACAGATACGCAGTATTTT. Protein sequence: CASSFGGSTDTQYF.

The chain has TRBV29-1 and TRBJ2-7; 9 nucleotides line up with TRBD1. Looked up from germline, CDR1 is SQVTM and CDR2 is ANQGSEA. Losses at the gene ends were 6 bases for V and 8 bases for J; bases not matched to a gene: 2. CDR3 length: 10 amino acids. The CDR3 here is CSVGTGQQYF. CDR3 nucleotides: TGCAGCGTAGGGACAGGGCAGCAGTACTTC.

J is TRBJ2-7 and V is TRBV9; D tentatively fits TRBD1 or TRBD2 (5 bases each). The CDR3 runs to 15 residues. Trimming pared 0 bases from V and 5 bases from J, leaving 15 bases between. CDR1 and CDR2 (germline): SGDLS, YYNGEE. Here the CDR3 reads CASSVDGAPVDEQYF. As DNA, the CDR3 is TGTGCCAGCAGCGTAGACGGGGCCCCGGTCGACGAGCAGTACTTC.

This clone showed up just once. In DNA, the CDR3 is TGCGCCAGCAGCTCCCCGGGACAGGGAAACGAGCAGTACTTC. Residues: CASSSPGQGNEQYF. This chain connects TRBV5-1 to TRBJ2-7; 9 nucleotides agree with TRBD1. The length of the CDR3 is 14 residues. From germline, CDR1 is SGHRS and CDR2 YFSETQ. Germline trimming cut 3 bases from V and 5 bases from J; bases unmatched to any gene: 6.

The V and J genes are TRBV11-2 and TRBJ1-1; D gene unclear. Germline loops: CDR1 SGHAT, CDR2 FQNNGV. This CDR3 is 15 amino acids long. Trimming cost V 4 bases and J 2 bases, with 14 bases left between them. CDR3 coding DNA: TGTGCCAGCAGCTGGGAAGGGTTGAGTAACACTGAAGCTTTCTTT. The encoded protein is CASSWEGLSNTEAFF.

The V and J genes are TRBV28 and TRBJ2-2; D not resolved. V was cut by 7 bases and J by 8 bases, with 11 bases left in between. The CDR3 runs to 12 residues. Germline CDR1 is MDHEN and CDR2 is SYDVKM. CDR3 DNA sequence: TGTGCCAGCAACCTCCAGTCGGGGGAGCTGTTTTTT. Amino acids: CASNLQSGELFF.

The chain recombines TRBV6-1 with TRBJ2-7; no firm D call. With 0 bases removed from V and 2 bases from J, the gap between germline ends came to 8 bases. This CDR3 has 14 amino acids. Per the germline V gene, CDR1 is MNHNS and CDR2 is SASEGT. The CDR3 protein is CASSEAVHPYEQYF. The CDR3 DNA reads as TGTGCCAGCAGTGAAGCCGTCCATCCCTACGAGCAGTACTTC.

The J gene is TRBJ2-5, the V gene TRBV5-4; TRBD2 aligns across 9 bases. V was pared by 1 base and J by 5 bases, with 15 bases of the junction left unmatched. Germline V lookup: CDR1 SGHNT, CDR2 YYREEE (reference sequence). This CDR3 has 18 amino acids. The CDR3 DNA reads TGTGCCAGCAGCTTGCCTTCTAGCGGGAAGGTATATGAGGAGACCCAGTACTTC. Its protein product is CASSLPSSGKVYEETQYF. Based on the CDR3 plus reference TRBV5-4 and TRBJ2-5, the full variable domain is ETGVTQSPTHLIKTRGQQVTLRCSSQSGHNTVSWYQQALGQGPQFIFQYYREEENGRGNFPPRFSGLQFPNYSSELNVNALELDDSALYLCASSLPSSGKVYEETQYFGPGTRLLVL.

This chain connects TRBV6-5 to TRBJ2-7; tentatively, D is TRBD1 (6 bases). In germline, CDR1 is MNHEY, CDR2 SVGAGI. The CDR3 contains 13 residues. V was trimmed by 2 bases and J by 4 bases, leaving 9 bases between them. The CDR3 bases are TGTGCCAGCAGTTACAGGACAGCTTACGAGCAGTACTTC. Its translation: CASSYRTAYEQYF.

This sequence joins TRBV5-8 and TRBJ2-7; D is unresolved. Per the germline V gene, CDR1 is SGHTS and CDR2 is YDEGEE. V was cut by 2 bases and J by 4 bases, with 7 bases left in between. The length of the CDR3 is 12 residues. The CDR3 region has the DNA TGTGCCAGCAGCTTATACGCATACGAGCAGTACTTC. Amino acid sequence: CASSLYAYEQYF.